The present T cell receptor beta chain was sequenced within a study of PD-L1 blockade in urothelial cancer. The V end was cut by 5 bases, the J end by 7 bases, with 8 bases between. This CDR3 contains 11 residues. Germline CDR1 reads SGHVS; CDR2 reads FQNEAQ. Time point meaning: peripheral blood 6 weeks after treatment start. Each patient presented with locally advanced or metastatic urothelial carcinoma. Clones were read by immunoSEQ multiplex PCR, and TCRdb kept only the in-frame ones, dropping some. The table lists 48,000 or so clones, approximately 80% of them singletons, with 8.8% in the top ten.

V gene TRBV7-8 combines with J gene TRBJ1-2; no definite D call. The source was PBMCs, collected around atezolizumab (anti-PD-L1) treatment. The TCR was taken from a man aged 65 to 79 with urothelial cancer. CDR3 sequence reads: CASSSYGGYTF. The CDR3 DNA reads TGTGCCAGCAGCAGCTATGGTGGCTACACCTTC.